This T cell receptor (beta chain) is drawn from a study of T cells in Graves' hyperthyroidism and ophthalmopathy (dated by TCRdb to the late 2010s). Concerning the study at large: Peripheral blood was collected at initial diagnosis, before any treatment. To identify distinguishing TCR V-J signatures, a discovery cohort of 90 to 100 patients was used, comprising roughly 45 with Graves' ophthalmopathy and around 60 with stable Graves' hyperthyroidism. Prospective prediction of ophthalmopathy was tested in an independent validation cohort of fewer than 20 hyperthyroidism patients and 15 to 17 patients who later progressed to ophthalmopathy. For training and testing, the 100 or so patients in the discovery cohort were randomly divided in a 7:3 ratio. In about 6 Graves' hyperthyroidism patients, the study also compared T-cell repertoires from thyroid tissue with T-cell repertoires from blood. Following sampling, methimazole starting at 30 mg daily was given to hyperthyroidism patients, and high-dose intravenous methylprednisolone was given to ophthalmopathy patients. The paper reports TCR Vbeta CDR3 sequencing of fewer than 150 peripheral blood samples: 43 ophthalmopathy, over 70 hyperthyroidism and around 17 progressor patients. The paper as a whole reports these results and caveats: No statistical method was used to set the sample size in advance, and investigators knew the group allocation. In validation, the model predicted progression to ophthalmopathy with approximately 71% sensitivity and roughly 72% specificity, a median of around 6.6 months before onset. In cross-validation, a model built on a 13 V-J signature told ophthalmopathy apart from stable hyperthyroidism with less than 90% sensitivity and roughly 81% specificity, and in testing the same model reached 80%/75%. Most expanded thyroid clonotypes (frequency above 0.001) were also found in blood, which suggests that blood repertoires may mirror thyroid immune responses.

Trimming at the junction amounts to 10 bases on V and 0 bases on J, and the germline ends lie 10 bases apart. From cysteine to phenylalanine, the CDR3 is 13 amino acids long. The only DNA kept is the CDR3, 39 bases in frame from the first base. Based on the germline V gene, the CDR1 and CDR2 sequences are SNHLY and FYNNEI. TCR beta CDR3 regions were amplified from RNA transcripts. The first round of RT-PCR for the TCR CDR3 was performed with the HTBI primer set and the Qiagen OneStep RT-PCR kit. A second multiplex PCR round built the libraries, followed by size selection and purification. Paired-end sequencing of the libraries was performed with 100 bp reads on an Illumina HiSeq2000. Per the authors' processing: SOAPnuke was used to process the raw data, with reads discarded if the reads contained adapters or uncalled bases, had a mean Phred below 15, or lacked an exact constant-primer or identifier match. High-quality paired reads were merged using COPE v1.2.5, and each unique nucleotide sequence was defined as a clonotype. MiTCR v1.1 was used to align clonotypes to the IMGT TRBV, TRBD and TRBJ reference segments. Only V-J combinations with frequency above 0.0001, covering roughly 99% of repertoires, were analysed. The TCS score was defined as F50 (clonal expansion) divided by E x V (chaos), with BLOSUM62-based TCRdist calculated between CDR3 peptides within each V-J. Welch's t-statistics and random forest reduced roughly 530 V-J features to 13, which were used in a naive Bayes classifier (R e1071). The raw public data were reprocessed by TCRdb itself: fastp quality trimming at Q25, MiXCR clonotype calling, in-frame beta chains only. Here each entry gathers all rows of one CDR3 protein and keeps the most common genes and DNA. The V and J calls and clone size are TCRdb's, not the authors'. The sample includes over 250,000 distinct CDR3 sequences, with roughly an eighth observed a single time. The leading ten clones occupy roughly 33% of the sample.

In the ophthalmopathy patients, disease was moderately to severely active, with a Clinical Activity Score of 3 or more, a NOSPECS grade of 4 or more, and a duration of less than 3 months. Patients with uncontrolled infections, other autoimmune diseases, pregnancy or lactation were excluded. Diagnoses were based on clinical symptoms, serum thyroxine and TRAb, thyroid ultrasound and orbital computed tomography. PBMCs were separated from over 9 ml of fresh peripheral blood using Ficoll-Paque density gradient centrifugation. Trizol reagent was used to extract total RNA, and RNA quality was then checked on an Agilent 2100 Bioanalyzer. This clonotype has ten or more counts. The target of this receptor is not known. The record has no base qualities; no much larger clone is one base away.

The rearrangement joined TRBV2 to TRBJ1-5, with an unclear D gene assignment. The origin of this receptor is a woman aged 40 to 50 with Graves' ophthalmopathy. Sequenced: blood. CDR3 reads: CATKKGSNQPQHF. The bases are TGTGCCACCAAAAAAGGTAGCAATCAGCCCCAGCATTTT.